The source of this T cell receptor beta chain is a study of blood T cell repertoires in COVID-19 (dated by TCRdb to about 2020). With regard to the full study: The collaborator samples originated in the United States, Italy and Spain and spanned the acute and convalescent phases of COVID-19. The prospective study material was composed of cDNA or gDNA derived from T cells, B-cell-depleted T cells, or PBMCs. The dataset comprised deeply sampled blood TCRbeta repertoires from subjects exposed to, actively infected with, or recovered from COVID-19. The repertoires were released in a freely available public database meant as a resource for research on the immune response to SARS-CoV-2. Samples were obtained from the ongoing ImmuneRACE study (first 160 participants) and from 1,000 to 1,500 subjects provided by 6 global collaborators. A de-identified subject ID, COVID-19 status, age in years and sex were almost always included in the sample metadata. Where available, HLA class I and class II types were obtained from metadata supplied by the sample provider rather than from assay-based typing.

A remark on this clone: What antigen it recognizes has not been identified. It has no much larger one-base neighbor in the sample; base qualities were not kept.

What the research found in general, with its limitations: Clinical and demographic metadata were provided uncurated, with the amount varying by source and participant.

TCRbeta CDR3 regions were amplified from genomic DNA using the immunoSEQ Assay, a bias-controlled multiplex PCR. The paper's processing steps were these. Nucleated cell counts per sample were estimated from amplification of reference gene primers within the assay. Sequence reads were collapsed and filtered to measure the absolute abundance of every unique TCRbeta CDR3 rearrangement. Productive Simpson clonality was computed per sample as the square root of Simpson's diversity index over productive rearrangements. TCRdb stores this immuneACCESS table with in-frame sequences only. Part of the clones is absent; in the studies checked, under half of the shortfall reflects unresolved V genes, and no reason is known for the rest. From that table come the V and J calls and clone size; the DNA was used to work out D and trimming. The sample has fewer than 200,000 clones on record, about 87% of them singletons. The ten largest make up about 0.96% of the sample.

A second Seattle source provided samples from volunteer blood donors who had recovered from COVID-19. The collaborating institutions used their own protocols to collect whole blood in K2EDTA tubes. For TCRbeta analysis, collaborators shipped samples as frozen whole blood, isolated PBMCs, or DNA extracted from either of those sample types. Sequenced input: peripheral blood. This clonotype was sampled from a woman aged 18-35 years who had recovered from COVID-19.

The CDR3 loop reads CASSQGSFTDTQYF. The DNA is as follows: TGTGCCAGCAGCCAAGGAAGCTTCACAGATACGCAGTATTTT. The chain couples TRBV3-1 (or the pseudogene TRBV3-2) to TRBJ2-3, with the D gene call left open. The germline V gene (reference sequence) sets CDR1 to LGHDT and CDR2 to YNNKEL. V lost 1 base and J lost 2 bases; the stretch between them is 7 bases long. Including the terminal cysteine and phenylalanine, the CDR3 comprises 14 residues. Of the read, only the CDR3 DNA is kept; its 42 bases are in frame from base 1.